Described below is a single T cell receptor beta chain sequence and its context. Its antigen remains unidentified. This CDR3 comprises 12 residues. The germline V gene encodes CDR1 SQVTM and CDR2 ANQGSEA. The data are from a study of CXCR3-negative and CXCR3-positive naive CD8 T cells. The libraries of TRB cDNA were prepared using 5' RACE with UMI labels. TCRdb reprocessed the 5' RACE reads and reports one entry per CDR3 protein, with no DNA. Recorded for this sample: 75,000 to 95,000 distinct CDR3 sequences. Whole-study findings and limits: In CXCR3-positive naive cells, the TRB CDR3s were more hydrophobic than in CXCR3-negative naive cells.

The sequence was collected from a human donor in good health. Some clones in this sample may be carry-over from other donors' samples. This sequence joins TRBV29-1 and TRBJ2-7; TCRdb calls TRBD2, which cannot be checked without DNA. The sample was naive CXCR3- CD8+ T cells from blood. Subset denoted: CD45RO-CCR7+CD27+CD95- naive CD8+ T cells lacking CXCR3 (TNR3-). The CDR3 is CSVLAGPYEQYF.